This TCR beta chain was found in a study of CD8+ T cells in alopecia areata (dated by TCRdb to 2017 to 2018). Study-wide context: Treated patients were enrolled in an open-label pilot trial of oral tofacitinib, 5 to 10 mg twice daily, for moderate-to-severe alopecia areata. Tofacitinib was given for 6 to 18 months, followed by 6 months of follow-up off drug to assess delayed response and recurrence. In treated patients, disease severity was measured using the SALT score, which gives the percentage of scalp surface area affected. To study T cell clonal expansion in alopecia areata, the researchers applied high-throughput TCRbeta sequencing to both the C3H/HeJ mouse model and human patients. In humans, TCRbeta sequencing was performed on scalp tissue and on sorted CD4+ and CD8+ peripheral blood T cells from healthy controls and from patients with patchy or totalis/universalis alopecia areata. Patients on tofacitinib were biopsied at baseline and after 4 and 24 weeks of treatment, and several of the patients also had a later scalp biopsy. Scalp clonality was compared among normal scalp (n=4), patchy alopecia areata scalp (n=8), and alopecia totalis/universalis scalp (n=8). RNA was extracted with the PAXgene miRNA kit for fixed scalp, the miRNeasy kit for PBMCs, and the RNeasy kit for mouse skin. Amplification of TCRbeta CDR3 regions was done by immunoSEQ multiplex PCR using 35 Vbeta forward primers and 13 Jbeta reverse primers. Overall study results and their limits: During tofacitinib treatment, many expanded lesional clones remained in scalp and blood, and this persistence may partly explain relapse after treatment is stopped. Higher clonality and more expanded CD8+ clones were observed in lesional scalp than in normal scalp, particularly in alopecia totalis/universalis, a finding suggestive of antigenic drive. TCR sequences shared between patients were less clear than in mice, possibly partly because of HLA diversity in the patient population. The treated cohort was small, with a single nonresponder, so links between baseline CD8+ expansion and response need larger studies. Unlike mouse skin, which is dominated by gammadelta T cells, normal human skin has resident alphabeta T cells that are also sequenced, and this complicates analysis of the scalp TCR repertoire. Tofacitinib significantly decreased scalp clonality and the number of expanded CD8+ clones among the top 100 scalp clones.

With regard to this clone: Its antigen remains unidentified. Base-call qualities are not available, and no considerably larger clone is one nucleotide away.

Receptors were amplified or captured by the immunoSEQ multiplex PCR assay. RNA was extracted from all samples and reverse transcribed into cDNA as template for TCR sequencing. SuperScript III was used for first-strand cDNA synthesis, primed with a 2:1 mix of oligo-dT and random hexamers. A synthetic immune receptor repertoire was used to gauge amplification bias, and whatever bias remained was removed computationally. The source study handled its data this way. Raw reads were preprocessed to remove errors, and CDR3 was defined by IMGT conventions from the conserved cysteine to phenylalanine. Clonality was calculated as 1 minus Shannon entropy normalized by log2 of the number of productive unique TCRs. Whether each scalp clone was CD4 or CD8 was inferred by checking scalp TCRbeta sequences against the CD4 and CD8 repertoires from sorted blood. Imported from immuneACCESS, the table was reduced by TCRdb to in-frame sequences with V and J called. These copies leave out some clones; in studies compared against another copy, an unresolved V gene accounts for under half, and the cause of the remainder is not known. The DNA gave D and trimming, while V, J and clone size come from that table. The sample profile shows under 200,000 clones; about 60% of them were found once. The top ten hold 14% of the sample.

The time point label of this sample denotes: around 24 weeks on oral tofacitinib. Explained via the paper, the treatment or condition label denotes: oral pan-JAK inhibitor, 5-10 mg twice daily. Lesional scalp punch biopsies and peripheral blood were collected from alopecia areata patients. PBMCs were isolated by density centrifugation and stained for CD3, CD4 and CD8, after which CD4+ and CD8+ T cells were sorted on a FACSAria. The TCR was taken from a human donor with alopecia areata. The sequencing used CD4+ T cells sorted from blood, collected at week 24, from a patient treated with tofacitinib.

CDR3 sequence: CASSIQGGDTQYF. The bases are TGTGCCAGTAGTATACAGGGGGGAGATACGCAGTATTTT. The rearranged chain carries TRBV19 and TRBJ2-3; matching of 7 bases hints at TRBD1 as the D gene. V drops 2 bases and J drops 5 bases, leaving 8 bases in between. CDR1 and CDR2 are drawn from the germline V gene (reference sequence): LNHDA, SQIVND. Taken from cysteine to phenylalanine, the CDR3 has 13 residues. Left in the record is the CDR3 DNA by itself, 39 bases read in frame from the first base. Where the CDR3 stops, the reference TRBV19 and TRBJ2-3 genes take over; the full variable domain is DGGITQSPKYLFRKEGQNVTLSCEQNLNHDAMYWYRQDPGQGLRLIYYSQIVNDFQKGDIAEGYSVSREKKESFPLTVTSAQKNPTAFYLCASSIQGGDTQYFGPGTRLTVL.